Each of the 3 T cell receptor beta chains below was sequenced from the same sample in a study of cytomegalovirus exposure and HLA in healthy donors. In the PCR, 60 Vbeta and 13 Jbeta primers were used. The repertoire was sequenced with immunoSEQ multiplex PCR; TCRdb's copy has only in-frame clones and lacks some. The data hold about 110,000 clones, with roughly 76% observed a single time. Sample: PBMCs. These receptors came from a woman aged 50 to 65 in good health and CMV-seropositive.

This sequence joins TRBV7-3 and TRBJ2-3, with 12 bases identical to TRBD2. Germline V gives CDR1 SGHTA, CDR2 FQGTGA. V shed 6 bases, J shed 3 bases, and the junction held 4 bases outside the gene matches. This CDR3 is 15 amino acids long. The CDR3 DNA follows: TGTGCCAGCAGTCTAGCGGGGGGGTATACAGATACGCAGTATTTT. It yields the protein CASSLAGGYTDTQYF.

This chain uses TRBV4-3 with TRBJ2-7; unclear D gene. The ends were cut back, 4 bases at V and 1 base at J, with 11 bases in the middle. Germline-derived CDR1 and CDR2 are LGHNA and YSLEER. This CDR3 is built from 14 residues. In nucleotides, the CDR3 is TGCGCCAGCAGCCCTAACGCAGGATCCTACGAGCAGTACTTC. Its protein is CASSPNAGSYEQYF.

The chain is built from TRBV10-3 and TRBJ2-7, with unresolved D. The V and J ends lost 6 bases and 3 bases respectively, with 15 bases between them. CDR1 is ENHRY and CDR2 is SYGVKD in the germline V gene. The CDR3 covers 14 residues. CDR3: CAIRDSSESYEQYF. Written as DNA, the CDR3 is TGTGCCATCAGAGACTCATCTGAGAGCTACGAGCAGTACTTC.